Sequencing of this T cell receptor beta chain was carried out in a study of T cell responses to AZD1222 COVID-19 vaccine. Whole-study findings and limits: At baseline, just five to seven AZD1222 recipients tested seropositive. Spike-specific TCR breadth and depth grew following two AZD1222 doses.

The protocol was immunoSEQ multiplex PCR, while the TCRdb copy is restricted to in-frame clones and leaves out a portion. Among 110,000 to 150,000 clones listed, approximately 90% were seen once. A remark on this clone: Its antigen is not identified.

Germline CDR1 and CDR2: SGHVS and FQNEAQ. V lost 5 bases, J lost 7 bases, and 11 bases lay in between. This CDR3 is built from 12 residues. This clonotype originated in an adult who received the AZD1222 COVID-19 vaccine. The chain joins TRBV7-8 to TRBJ1-1; D call uncertain. The material sequenced was peripheral blood, taken 28 days after the second AZD1222 dose. CDR3 coding DNA: TGTGCCAGCAGCCCTATCAACGGTGAAGCTTTCTTT. Translated, it gives CASSPINGEAFF. Based on the CDR3 plus reference TRBV7-8 and TRBJ1-1, the full variable domain is GAGVSQSPRYKVAKRGQDVALRCDPISGHVSLFWYQQALGQGPEFLTYFQNEAQLDKSGLPSDRFFAERPEGSVSTLKIQRTQQEDSAVYLCASSPINGEAFFGQGTRLTVV.